A single sample is the source of the 28 T cell receptor beta chains below, sequenced in a study of CD8 T cells in ankylosing spondylitis. From the 5' RACE reads, TCRdb called clonotypes with MiXCR, one entry per CDR3 protein. The sample yields 300,000 to 400,000 distinct CDR3 sequences, approximately 14% seen once. The sequencing sample was made of blood, either unsorted or a sorted T cell fraction (not recorded which). The receptor set was obtained from a male donor with ankylosing spondylitis or in good health (not recorded which).

This clonotype was detected a few times. The chain employs TRBV20-1 and TRBJ2-1; no firm D call. Trimming removed 1 base at V and 6 bases at J, with 13 bases between. The length of the CDR3 is 14 residues. Per the germline V gene, CDR1 is DFQATT and CDR2 is SNEGSKA (reference sequence). The CDR3 protein is CSARVPREANEQFF. In DNA form, the CDR3 reads TGCAGTGCTAGAGTTCCCAGAGAAGCCAATGAGCAGTTCTTC.

The chain recombines TRBV5-6 with TRBJ2-6, with 9 bases matching TRBD2. J lost 2 bases, V lost 2 bases, and 8 bases had no gene match. This CDR3 has 18 amino acids. Per the germline V gene, CDR1 is SGHDT and CDR2 is YYEEEE. The CDR3 sequence is CASSFVVAGATGANVLTF. In DNA form, the CDR3 reads TGTGCCAGCAGCTTTGTGGTAGCGGGAGCAACTGGGGCCAACGTCCTGACTTTC.

The chain carries TRBV7-9 and TRBJ2-5, with 7 nucleotides matching TRBD2. This CDR3 is built from 15 residues. The ends lost 3 bases at V and 2 bases at J; junction bases unmatched: 6. CDR1 SEHNR and CDR2 FQNEAQ come from the germline V gene (reference sequence). The chain's CDR3 is CASSFSARGQETQYF. The DNA for the CDR3 is TGTGCCAGCAGCTTTAGCGCGCGGGGGCAAGAGACCCAGTACTTC.

J is TRBJ2-3 and V is TRBV3-1; 10 bases agree with TRBD2. The germline CDR1 and CDR2 sequences are LGHDT and YNNKEL (reference sequence). The CDR3 has 18 residues. The junction had 16 bases not matched to a gene; V was cut back by 5 bases and J by 5 bases. CDR3 protein: CASSSRLAGPLGRDTQYF. The CDR3 DNA follows: TGTGCCAGCAGCTCTCGACTAGCGGGTCCCCTTGGTAGAGATACGCAGTATTTT.

This chain links TRBV12-3 or TRBV12-4 with TRBJ2-5; 8 bases line up with TRBD2. CDR3 size: 18 residues. J was trimmed by 1 base and V by 1 base; bases with no gene match: 11. CDR3 in amino acids: CASSLGRLTSGPQETQYF. For the CDR3, the DNA is TGTGCCAGCAGTTTAGGGAGGCTCACTAGCGGACCCCAAGAGACCCAGTACTTC.

This chain joins TRBV4-1 and TRBJ2-1; 10 bases line up with TRBD1. This CDR3 is built from 14 residues. Germline V lookup: CDR1 MGHRA, CDR2 YSYEKL. V dropped 4 bases and J dropped 9; count of bases not matched to a gene: 6. The CDR3 is CASSLGTGVGEQFF. The DNA for the CDR3 is TGCGCCAGCAGCCTAGGGACAGGGGTAGGTGAGCAGTTCTTC.

The chain couples TRBV5-1 to TRBJ2-7, with 8 positions matching TRBD1. Germline V gene lookup returns CDR1 SGHRS and CDR2 YFSETQ. Trimming took 4 bases from V and 7 from J; bases not matched to a gene: 19. This CDR3 region has 17 residues. The CDR3 region is CASSPFGPTGGMGEQYF. CDR3 sequence (DNA): TGCGCCAGCAGCCCCTTCGGGCCCACAGGGGGAATGGGGGAGCAGTACTTC.

This clonotype was observed a handful of times. The chain joins TRBV11-2 to TRBJ1-2, with D possibly TRBD1 on 6 matching bases. The CDR3 runs to 15 residues. CDR1 is SGHAT and CDR2 is FQNNGV in the germline V gene. V dropped 4 bases and J dropped 1 base, with 13 bases sitting between them. The chain's CDR3 is CASSSGQILNYGYTF. CDR3 coding DNA: TGTGCCAGCAGCTCCGGACAGATCCTTAACTATGGCTACACCTTC.

This clonotype was counted a few times. This chain joins TRBV6-2 or TRBV6-3 and TRBJ2-7, with a tentative D call TRBD2 (6 bases). V was pared by 7 bases and J by 0 bases, with 13 bases between. Germline V gives CDR1 MNHEY, CDR2 SVGEGT. This CDR3 has 14 amino acids. The CDR3 nucleotides read TGTGCCAGCACCTTGGACTATAGCTCCTACGAGCAGTACTTC. Protein: CASTLDYSSYEQYF.

The chain carries TRBV21-1 and TRBJ1-5. TRBV21-1 is a known pseudogene. The length of the CDR3 is 17 residues. The CDR3 protein is CASSKVRRLSGNQPQHF. CDR3 sequence (DNA): TGTGCCAGCAGCAAAGTCCGCAGGCTTTCGGGCAATCAGCCCCAGCATTTT.

The chain employs TRBV11-2 and TRBJ2-5, with 8 bases aligning to TRBD1. Germline-derived CDR1 and CDR2 are SGHAT and FQNNGV. The CDR3 is 17 amino acids. The J segment lost 2 bases and the V segment lost 3 bases, leaving 11 bases of the junction unmatched. The chain's CDR3 is CASSLTVGGQEQETQYF. The CDR3 DNA follows: TGTGCCAGCAGCTTGACCGTGGGGGGACAGGAACAAGAGACCCAGTACTTC.

This clonotype was recorded a few times. V usage is TRBV5-5 and J usage is TRBJ1-1; perhaps TRBD1 as D (6 bases). With 4 bases removed from V and 2 bases from J, the gap between germline ends came to 15 bases. CDR1 and CDR2 (germline): SGHKS, YYEKEE (reference sequence). The CDR3 totals 15 residues. CDR3 coding DNA: TGTGCCAGCAGCCGTACGCGGGGGGCAAACACTGAAGCTTTCTTT. Translating it yields CASSRTRGANTEAFF.

This clonotype was recorded only once. The chain couples TRBV7-2 to TRBJ2-6; D is ambiguous. V was trimmed by 3 bases and J by 1 base, leaving 7 bases between them. There are 15 residues in the CDR3. Germline lookup yields CDR1 SGHTA and CDR2 FQGNSA. The CDR3 DNA reads TGTGCCAGCAGCTTGGGGAATTCTGGGGCCAACGTCCTGACTTTC. Encoded protein: CASSLGNSGANVLTF.

This clonotype was picked up many times. The gene calls are TRBV12-3 or TRBV12-4 and TRBJ2-7, with 7 bases matching TRBD1. Trimming took 6 bases from V and 3 from J; bases not matched to a gene: 5. This CDR3 is 13 amino acids long. The CDR3 reads CASRSSGGYEQYF. In DNA, the CDR3 is TGTGCCAGCAGGTCCTCAGGGGGCTACGAGCAGTACTTC.

This clonotype was seen a few times. The chain is built from TRBV5-1 and TRBJ2-3, with 12 bases aligning to TRBD2. The length of the CDR3 is 17 residues. V was pared by 0 bases and J by 2 bases, with 4 bases of the junction left unmatched. Germline-derived CDR1 and CDR2 are SGHRS and YFSETQ. The CDR3 DNA sequence: TGCGCCAGCAGCTTGGCTGGGACTAGCGGGTACACAGATACGCAGTATTTT. Translated, it gives CASSLAGTSGYTDTQYF.

The chain's CDR3 is CASSQDLGQGAFF. In DNA form, the CDR3 reads TGTGCCAGCAGCCAAGACCTGGGACAGGGGGCTTTCTTT. The chain carries TRBV3-1 and TRBJ1-1, with 10 bases aligning to TRBD1. Per germline, CDR1 LGHDT and CDR2 YNNKEL (reference sequence). The CDR3 has 13 residues. The ends lost 0 bases at V and 11 bases at J; junction bases unmatched: 3.

The chain employs TRBV15 and TRBJ2-7, with D possibly being TRBD1 or TRBD2 (5 bases each). From germline, CDR1 is LNHNV and CDR2 YYDKDF (reference sequence). This CDR3 spans 19 amino acids. Trimming removed 0 bases from V and 1 base from J, with 22 bases in between. DNA for the CDR3: TGTGCCACCAGCAGAGAGGGGGTGGAAGGCCGCTCCTTTTCCTACGAGCAGTACTTC. It translates to CATSREGVEGRSFSYEQYF. Using reference TRBV15 and TRBJ2-7 for the parts outside the CDR3, the full variable domain is DAMVIQNPRYQVTQFGKPVTLSCSQTLNHNVMYWYQQKSSQAPKLLFHYYDKDFNNEADTPDNFQSRRPNTSFCFLDIRSPGLGDTAMYLCATSREGVEGRSFSYEQYFGPGTRLTVT.

This clonotype has more than one count but fewer than ten. The chain uses TRBV11-2 and TRBJ2-1; perhaps TRBD2 as D (5 bases). Germline CDR1 reads SGHAT; CDR2 reads FQNNGV. The CDR3 is 16 residues long. V was clipped by 5 bases and J by 7 bases, with 21 bases between them. The DNA of the CDR3 is TGTGCCAGCAGCCCTGGGTTGAGGGCCCCCGAGAATGAGCAGTTCTTC. It specifies CASSPGLRAPENEQFF.

This chain uses TRBV3-1 with TRBJ2-3; D might be TRBD2 (5 bases). Germline V gives CDR1 LGHDT, CDR2 YNNKEL (reference sequence). Trimming cost V 4 bases and J 3 bases, with 14 bases left between them. CDR3 length: 15 residues. This CDR3 reads CASSRPGIPTDTQYF. CDR3 DNA sequence: TGTGCCAGCAGCCGACCCGGGATACCAACAGATACGCAGTATTTT.

This clonotype occurred a few times. The rearrangement uses TRBV5-1 and TRBJ2-7, with TRBD1 identical over 10 bases. Germline lookup yields CDR1 SGHRS and CDR2 YFSETQ. CDR3 size: 16 residues. J lost 6 bases, V lost 0 bases, and 9 bases had no gene match. The DNA of the CDR3 is TGCGCCAGCAGCTTGGGTGCTCGGGACAGGGGTCGCGAGCAGTACTTC. Protein product: CASSLGARDRGREQYF.

The gene calls are TRBV19 and TRBJ2-1; TRBD2 might be the D (5 bases). CDR1 LNHDA and CDR2 SQIVND come from the germline V gene (reference sequence). The CDR3 consists of 13 residues. V lost 4 bases, J lost 7 bases, and 11 bases lay in between. In DNA form, the CDR3 reads TGTGCCAGTAGTACAAACAAGCGGAATGAGCAGTTCTTC. This sequence encodes CASSTNKRNEQFF.

V and J are TRBV20-1 and TRBJ2-3; 10 nucleotides agree with TRBD2. CDR3 length: 14 amino acids. V gave up 5 bases and J gave up 2 bases; unmatched junction bases: 4. Looked up from germline, CDR1 is DFQATT and CDR2 is SNEGSKA (reference sequence). As DNA, the CDR3 is TGCAGTGCTTTAGCGGGGGGCTACACAGATACGCAGTATTTT. It codes for CSALAGGYTDTQYF.

This clonotype has ten or more counts. The gene calls are TRBV12-3 or TRBV12-4 and TRBJ1-3; tentatively, D is TRBD1 (6 bases). V was shortened by 7 bases and J by 2 bases, with 12 bases between the two germline ends. This CDR3 is 14 amino acids long. The CDR3 sequence: CASIENRAGNTIYF. In DNA, the CDR3 is TGTGCCAGCATCGAAAACAGGGCTGGAAACACCATATATTTT.

This clonotype appeared a few times. The J gene is TRBJ2-3, the V gene TRBV7-8; D possibly corresponds to TRBD2 (5 bases). CDR3 length equals 15 residues. V lost 1 base and J 2 bases, leaving 10 bases between the germline ends. The germline gives CDR1 SGHVS, CDR2 FQNEAQ. CDR3 bases: TGTGCCAGCAGCTTAGGGACTCTCCACACAGATACGCAGTATTTT. Translation gives CASSLGTLHTDTQYF.

This clonotype is a singleton in its sample. The chain couples TRBV7-7 to TRBJ2-5, with a weak D call TRBD2 (6 bases). This CDR3 is 14 amino acids long. Germline CDR1 is SSHAT and CDR2 is FNYEAQ (reference sequence). V lost 2 bases to trimming and J lost 4 bases, with 11 bases between them. The CDR3 spells CASSLSGQGETQYF. CDR3 DNA sequence: TGTGCCAGCAGCTTAAGCGGGCAGGGAGAGACCCAGTACTTC.

This clonotype showed up just a few times. The CDR3 loop is CATTKTSGSYNEQFF. In DNA form, the CDR3 reads TGTGCCACCACCAAGACTAGCGGCTCCTACAATGAGCAGTTCTTC. V gene TRBV24-1 combines with J gene TRBJ2-1; the match to TRBD2 covers 9 bases. In germline, CDR1 is KGHDR, CDR2 SFDVKD. Trimming at V came to 8 bases and at J to 0 bases, leaving 4 bases not matched to a gene. This CDR3 contains 15 residues.

This chain links TRBV20-1 with TRBJ2-2; no clear D gene. V shed 5 bases and J shed 4 bases, with 14 bases lying between them. The CDR3 has 14 residues. Looked up from germline, CDR1 is DFQATT and CDR2 is SNEGSKA (reference sequence). The CDR3 DNA reads as TGCAGTGCTGCCTCAGGCCTGATCACCGGGGAGCTGTTTTTT. This encodes CSAASGLITGELFF.

This sequence joins TRBV20-1 and TRBJ2-1; 8 nucleotides agree with TRBD2. The V gene's germline CDR1 is DFQATT and CDR2 SNEGSKA (reference sequence). V shed 2 bases and J 0 bases; nucleotides not matched to a gene: 3. CDR3 length: 15 amino acids. CDR3 sequence reads: CSARPTSGSYNEQFF. In DNA, the CDR3 is TGCAGTGCTAGACCCACTAGCGGCTCCTACAATGAGCAGTTCTTC.